One and the same sample provided the 10 T cell receptor beta chains below, sequenced in a study of metastatic and nonmetastatic thyroid tumors. Every patient underwent thyroid surgery untreated. TCRdb used MiXCR to call clones anew from the PCR reads. The repertoire holds some 5,200 clones, with less than 35% as singletons. The sequenced sample consisted of adjacent normal tissue. These receptors were obtained from a female donor with papillary thyroid cancer or a benign thyroid nodule (not recorded which). Some clones in this sample may be carry-over from other donors' samples.

By share, this clone counts as large. The rearrangement uses TRBV9 and TRBJ2-2, with TRBD2 matching 7 bases. Germline CDR1 SGDLS, CDR2 YYNGEE. The CDR3 totals 16 residues. The V gene end was trimmed by 2 bases and the J gene end by 1 base; junction bases not matched to a gene: 5. The CDR3 here is CASSVAVAGNTGELFF. CDR3 DNA: TGTGCCAGCAGCGTTGCCGTAGCGGGGAACACCGGGGAGCTGTTTTTT.

This clone has more than one count but fewer than ten. The CDR3 reads CASSLAGFGYTF. CDR3 nucleotides: TGCGCCAGCAGCTTGGCAGGGTTCGGCTACACCTTC. The chain links TRBV5-1 to TRBJ1-2; D possibly corresponds to TRBD1 (5 bases). The length of the CDR3 is 12 residues. The V end was cut by 0 bases, the J end by 8 bases, with 8 bases between. The V gene's germline CDR1 is SGHRS and CDR2 YFSETQ.

The chain combines TRBV11-2 with TRBJ2-5; D possibly corresponds to TRBD1 (6 bases). The J call may not be correct, given that the DNA end is closer to TRBJ2-1. CDR3 length: 13 residues. Germline CDR1 is SGHAT and CDR2 is FQNNGV. CDR3 nucleotides: TGTGCCAGCAGCTCAGGGGAGTTGGGTGAGCAGTTCTTC. Residues: CASSSGELGEQFF.

This clone came up a few times. In nucleotides, the CDR3 is TGCAGCGCGACAGGGATCGAGAGCTCCTACGAGCAGTACTTC. It translates to CSATGIESSYEQYF. This chain uses TRBV29-1 with TRBJ2-7; 7 bases map to TRBD1. The germline V gene encodes CDR1 SQVTM and CDR2 ANQGSEA. J lost 0 bases, V lost 7 bases, and 9 bases had no gene match. The CDR3 consists of 14 residues.

This clone occurred a few times. The chain combines TRBV27 with TRBJ1-4; TRBD1 might be the D (6 bases). The germline gives CDR1 MNHEY, CDR2 SMNVEV (reference sequence). This CDR3 comprises 14 residues. The V and J ends lost 3 bases and 8 bases respectively, with 13 bases between them. The CDR3 region is CASSFGGGGEKLFF. The DNA for the CDR3 is TGTGCCAGCAGTTTTGGAGGGGGTGGGGAAAAACTGTTTTTT.

This clone turned up a few times. The chain joins TRBV6-1 to TRBJ1-2; D not resolved. Trimming removed 6 bases from V and 0 bases from J, with 8 bases in between. Germline assignment: CDR1 MNHNS and CDR2 SASEGT. This CDR3 contains 13 residues. This CDR3 reads CASSLGANYGYTF. The CDR3 DNA follows: TGTGCCAGCAGCCTCGGTGCTAACTATGGCTACACCTTC.

This clone occurred a few times. The chain has TRBV2 and TRBJ1-5, with TRBD1 identical over 7 bases. This CDR3 region has 15 residues. V lost 6 bases, J lost 1 base, and 6 bases stayed unmatched. Germline V lookup: CDR1 SNHLY, CDR2 FYNNEI. CDR3 DNA: TGTGCCAGCAGGCAGGGGGGCTTGAGCAATCAGCCCCAGCATTTT. Encoded protein: CASRQGGLSNQPQHF.

The gene calls are TRBV20-1 and TRBJ2-7; 10 nucleotides agree with TRBD1. V gave up 6 bases and J gave up 2 bases; unmatched junction bases: 10. Germline V lookup: CDR1 DFQATT, CDR2 SNEGSKA (reference sequence). This CDR3 comprises 15 residues. The CDR3 DNA follows: TGCAGTGCGCCCCCGTGGACAGGGGGAGCCTACGAGCAGTACTTC. It yields the protein CSAPPWTGGAYEQYF.

This chain joins TRBV5-4 and TRBJ2-1, with TRBD1 matching 9 bases. The germline gives CDR1 SGHNT, CDR2 YYREEE (reference sequence). The length of the CDR3 is 15 residues. Trimming at V came to 0 bases and at J to 5 bases, leaving 3 bases not matched to a gene. CDR3 coding DNA: TGTGCCAGCAGCTTGGACAGGGGGCTTCACAATGAGCAGTTCTTC. Amino acids: CASSLDRGLHNEQFF.

This clone appeared a few times. The chain carries TRBV6-1 and TRBJ2-2; D gene unclear. Trimming pared 3 bases from V and 4 bases from J, leaving 3 bases between. This CDR3 is 12 amino acids long. The germline gives CDR1 MNHNS, CDR2 SASEGT. DNA for the CDR3: TGTGCCAGCAGTGACCCCACCGGGGAGCTGTTTTTT. Translated: CASSDPTGELFF.